This T cell receptor (beta chain) was observed in a study of tumor-infiltrating lymphocytes in primary liver carcinoma. Overall study context: Primary liver carcinoma, confirmed by histopathology, was surgically resected.

Comment on this clonotype: Its antigen is still unknown. A read error may produce the germline difference seen at one junction end.

Study observations and caveats: Since the samples were bulk and unsorted, the CD4+ and CD8+ repertoires were not compared.

Germline V gene sequence: CDR1 SGHDN, CDR2 FVKESK. The CDR3 extends over 14 amino acids. Blood RNA came from unsorted whole blood; germline DNA was also extracted. At sampling, these chronic HBV carriers had received no treatment. From 500 ng of total RNA, TCR beta-specific cDNA was reverse-transcribed using a constant-region primer. Each TCR beta library was derived from three nested multiplex PCR rounds that employed slightly modified ARM-PCR. It was with TRBV1-TRBV30 forward primers and a C-beta reverse primer that the first two PCR rounds were run, at around 11 cycles each. TCRdb reanalysed the multiplex PCR reads using MiXCR and keeps one entry per CDR3 protein. The repertoire holds 310,000 or so distinct CDR3 sequences, with approximately 64% as singletons.

The clonotype was recovered from a man between 40 and 49 years old with primary liver carcinoma and hepatitis B virus infection. The gene calls are TRBV14 and TRBJ2-7; D remains ambiguous. Specimen: peripheral blood. The CDR3, as DNA: TGTCCCAGCAGCCAATGGGATCTTCGGGACGAGCAGTACTTC. This translates into CPSSQWDLRDEQYF.